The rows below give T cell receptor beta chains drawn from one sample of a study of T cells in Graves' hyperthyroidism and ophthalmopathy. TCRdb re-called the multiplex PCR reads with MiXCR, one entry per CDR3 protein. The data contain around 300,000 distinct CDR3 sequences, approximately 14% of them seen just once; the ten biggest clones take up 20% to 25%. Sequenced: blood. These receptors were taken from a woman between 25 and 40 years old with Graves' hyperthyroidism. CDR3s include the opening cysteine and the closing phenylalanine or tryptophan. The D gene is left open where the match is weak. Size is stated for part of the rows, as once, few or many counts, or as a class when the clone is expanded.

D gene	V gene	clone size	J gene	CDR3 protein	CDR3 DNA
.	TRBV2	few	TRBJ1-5	CASGRREGNQPQHF	TGTGCCAGCGGAAGGAGGGAGGGCAATCAGCCCCAGCATTTT
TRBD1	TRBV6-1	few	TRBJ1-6	CASTTGGNSPLHF	TGTGCCAGCACCACAGGGGGGAATTCACCCCTCCACTTT
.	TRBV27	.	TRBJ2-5	CASSLSPYLYQETQYF	TGTGCCAGCAGTTTATCGCCTTACTTGTACCAAGAGACCCAGTACTTC
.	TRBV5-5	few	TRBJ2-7	CASSLAGQSLDEQYF	TGTGCCAGCAGCTTGGCCGGACAGTCCCTAGACGAGCAGTACTTC
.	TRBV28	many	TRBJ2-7	CASSFEGAYEQYF	TGTGCCAGCAGTTTTGAGGGGGCCTACGAGCAGTACTTC
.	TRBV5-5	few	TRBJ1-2	CASSRRGSAGYTF	TGTGCCAGCAGCCGCCGTGGTAGTGCCGGCTACACCTTC
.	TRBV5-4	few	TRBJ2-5	CASSLAGGRSPKTQYF	TGTGCCAGCAGCTTGGCCGGGGGGCGAAGTCCGAAGACCCAGTACTTC
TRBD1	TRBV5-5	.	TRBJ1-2	CASSPIWTGASGYTF	TGTGCCAGCAGCCCGATCTGGACAGGGGCCTCCGGCTACACCTTC
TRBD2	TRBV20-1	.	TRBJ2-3	CSARVAGGSDTQYF	TGCAGTGCTAGAGTAGCGGGAGGGTCGGATACGCAGTATTTT
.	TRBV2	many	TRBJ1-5	CASSEARGAQGNQPQHF	TGTGCCAGCAGTGAAGCGCGGGGGGCGCAAGGCAATCAGCCCCAGCATTTT
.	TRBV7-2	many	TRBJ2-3	CASSPRAGTDTQYF	TGTGCCAGCAGCCCCCGGGCCGGTACAGATACGCAGTATTTT
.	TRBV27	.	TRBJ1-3	CASSFIGGSGRNF	TGTGCCAGCAGTTTTATAGGGGGGAGTGGTAGAAATTTT
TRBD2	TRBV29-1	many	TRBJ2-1	CSVEATSGPAYNEQFF	TGCAGCGTTGAGGCGACTAGCGGGCCTGCCTACAATGAGCAGTTCTTC
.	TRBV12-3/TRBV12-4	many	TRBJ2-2	CASSFQGMGTGELFF	TGTGCCAGCAGTTTCCAAGGGATGGGCACCGGGGAGCTGTTTTTT
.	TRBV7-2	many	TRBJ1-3	CASSNLQSSSGNTIYF	TGTGCCAGCAGCAATCTGCAGTCTAGCTCTGGAAACACCATATATTTT
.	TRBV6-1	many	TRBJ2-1	CASSTLWEQFF	TGTGCCAGCAGTACGTTATGGGAGCAGTTCTTC
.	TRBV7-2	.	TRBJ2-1	CASSHSNKGNGQFF	TGTGCCAGCAGTCACTCCAATAAGGGCAATGGGCAGTTCTTC
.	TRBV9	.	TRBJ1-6	CASSVSGSNSPLHF	TGTGCCAGCAGCGTCTCAGGCTCTAATTCACCCCTCCACTTT
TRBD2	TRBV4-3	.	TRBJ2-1	CASSQAISSGNEQFF	TGCGCCAGCAGCCAAGCAATTTCTAGCGGCAATGAGCAGTTCTTC
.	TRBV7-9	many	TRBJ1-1	CASSLQGGDTEAFF	TGTGCCAGCAGCTTACAGGGTGGGGACACTGAAGCTTTCTTT
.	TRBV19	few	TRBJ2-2	CASQKVEGGGSLYGELFF	TGTGCCAGTCAGAAGGTTGAGGGCGGTGGTTCTTTATACGGGGAGCTGTTTTTT
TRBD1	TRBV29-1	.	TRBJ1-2	CSVGSGQGAYGYGYTF	TGCAGCGTTGGTTCGGGACAGGGGGCGTATGGCTATGGCTACACCTTC
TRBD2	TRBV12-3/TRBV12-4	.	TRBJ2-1	CASTPMGSGMYNEQSF	TGTGCCAGCACCCCAATGGGGAGCGGGATGTACAATGAGCAGTCCTTC
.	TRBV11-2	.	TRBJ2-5	CASTKYVQETQYF	TGTGCCAGCACCAAATACGTCCAAGAGACCCAGTACTTC
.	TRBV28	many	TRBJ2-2	CASSLPDNTNTGELFF	TGTGCCAGCAGTTTACCAGACAACACGAACACCGGGGAGCTGTTTTTT
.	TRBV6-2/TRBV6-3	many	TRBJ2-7	CASSSSRLSEQYF	TGTGCCAGCAGCTCAAGCCGCCTCTCCGAGCAGTACTTC
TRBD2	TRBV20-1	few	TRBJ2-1	CSAKVAGIDEQFF	TGCAGTGCTAAAGTAGCGGGAATCGATGAGCAGTTCTTC
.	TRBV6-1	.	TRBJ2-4	CASSSARAELTKNIQYF	TGTGCCAGCAGTTCCGCCCGGGCGGAGTTGACCAAAAACATTCAGTACTTC
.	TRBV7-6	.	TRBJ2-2	CASSLGGRPPGELFF	TGTGCCAGCAGCTTAGGAGGGAGGCCCCCCGGGGAGCTGTTTTTT
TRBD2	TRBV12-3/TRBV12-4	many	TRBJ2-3	CASSVTSGGAQYF	TGTGCCAGCAGCGTCACTAGCGGGGGGGCGCAGTATTTT
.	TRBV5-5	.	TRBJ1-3	CASSRTEENTIYF	TGTGCCAGCTCCCGGACAGAGGAAAACACCATATATTTT
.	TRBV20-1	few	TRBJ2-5	CSARDGGFLETQYF	TGCAGTGCTAGAGATGGGGGGTTTTTAGAGACCCAGTACTTC
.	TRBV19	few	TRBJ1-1	CASSIYGRALNTEAFF	TGTGCCAGTAGTATATATGGGAGGGCCTTGAACACTGAAGCTTTCTTT
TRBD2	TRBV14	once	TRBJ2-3	CASSQDVAGLTTDTQYF	TGTGCCAGCAGCCAAGATGTAGCGGGGCTAACCACAGATACGCAGTATTTT
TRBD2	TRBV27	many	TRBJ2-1	CASSSAIAGIYNEQFF	TGTGCCAGCAGTTCCGCCATAGCGGGAATATACAATGAGCAGTTCTTC
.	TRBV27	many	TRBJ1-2	CASSQFGYGYTF	TGTGCCAGCAGTCAATTCGGGTATGGCTACACCTTC
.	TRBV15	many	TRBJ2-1	CATGEWSYNEQFF	TGTGCCACCGGTGAGTGGTCCTACAATGAGCAGTTCTTC
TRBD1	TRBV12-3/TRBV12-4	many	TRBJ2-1	CASRRDRHRNEQFF	TGTGCCAGCCGTAGGGACAGACATCGCAATGAGCAGTTCTTC
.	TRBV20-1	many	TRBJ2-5	CSARDTEEGLQETQYF	TGCAGTGCTAGAGACACTGAGGAAGGGCTCCAAGAGACCCAGTACTTC
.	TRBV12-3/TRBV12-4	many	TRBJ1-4	CASSFKGNEKLFF	TGTGCCAGCAGTTTCAAAGGGAATGAAAAACTGTTTTTT
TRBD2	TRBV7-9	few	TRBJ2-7	CASSSGVGGIDEQYF	TGTGCCAGCAGCTCCGGGGTCGGGGGGATCGACGAGCAGTACTTC
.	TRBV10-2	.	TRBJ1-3	CATGDYGSGNTIYF	TGCGCCACCGGAGATTACGGTTCTGGAAACACCATATATTTT
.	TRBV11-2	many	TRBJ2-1	CASSLAANSYNEQFF	TGTGCCAGCAGCCTCGCGGCCAACTCCTACAATGAGCAGTTCTTC
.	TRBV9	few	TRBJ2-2	CASSSGAGRLGELFF	TGTGCCAGCAGCTCCGGGGCGGGGCGTCTTGGGGAGCTGTTTTTT
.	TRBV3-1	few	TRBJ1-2	CASSPRGENYGYTF	TGTGCCAGCAGCCCAAGAGGCGAAAACTATGGCTACACCTTC
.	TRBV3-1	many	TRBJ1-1	CASSQSQIEAFF	TGTGCCAGCAGCCAAAGTCAGATTGAAGCTTTCTTT
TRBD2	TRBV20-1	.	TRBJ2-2	CSASTSGRGELFF	TGCAGTGCTAGTACTAGCGGGAGGGGGGAGCTGTTTTTT
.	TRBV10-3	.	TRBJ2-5	CATRTDETQYF	TGTGCCACCAGGACAGACGAGACCCAGTACTTC
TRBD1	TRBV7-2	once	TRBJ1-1	CASRGTGWGTEAFF	TGTGCCAGCAGGGGGACAGGGTGGGGGACTGAAGCTTTCTTT
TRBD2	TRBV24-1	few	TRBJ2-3	CATSDRTSGRSDTQYF	TGTGCCACCAGTGATCGGACTAGCGGGAGGTCGGATACGCAGTATTTT
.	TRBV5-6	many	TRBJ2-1	CASSMDTYNEQFF	TGTGCCAGCAGCATGGACACATACAATGAGCAGTTCTTC